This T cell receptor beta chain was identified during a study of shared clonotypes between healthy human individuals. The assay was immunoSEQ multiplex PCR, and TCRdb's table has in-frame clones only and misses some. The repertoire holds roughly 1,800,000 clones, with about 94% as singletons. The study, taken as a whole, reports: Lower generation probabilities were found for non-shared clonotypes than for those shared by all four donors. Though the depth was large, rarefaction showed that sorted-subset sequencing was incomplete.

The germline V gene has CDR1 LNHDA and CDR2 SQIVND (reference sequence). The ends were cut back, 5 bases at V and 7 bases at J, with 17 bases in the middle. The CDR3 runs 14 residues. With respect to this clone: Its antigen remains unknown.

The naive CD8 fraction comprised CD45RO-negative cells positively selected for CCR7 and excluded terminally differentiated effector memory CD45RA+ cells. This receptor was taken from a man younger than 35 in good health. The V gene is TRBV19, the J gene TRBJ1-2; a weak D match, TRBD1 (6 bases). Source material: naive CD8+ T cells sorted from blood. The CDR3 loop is CASSASRDIGGYTF. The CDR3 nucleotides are TGTGCCAGTAGTGCCTCCCGGGACATCGGTGGCTACACCTTC.